A single sample is the source of the 18 T cell receptor beta chains below, sequenced in a study of T-cell memory formation after mild COVID-19. Each CDR3 protein is one row after TCRdb ran MiXCR on the 5' RACE reads. The sample lists some 250,000 distinct CDR3 sequences, roughly 18% occurring once. The sample was PBMCs or a T cell subset sorted from them (not recorded which). All receptors derive from a man younger than 35 who had mild COVID-19 (a few samples of this study predate the infection). Cell type and time point are not known.

This clonotype occurred a few times. J is TRBJ1-2 and V is TRBV7-9, with a weak D call TRBD1 (5 bases). CDR3 length: 14 residues. V lost 5 bases to trimming and J lost 4 bases, with 14 bases between them. CDR1 is SEHNR, CDR2 FQNEAQ, per germline (reference sequence). CDR3 nucleotides: TGTGCCAGCAGCCTTCGACAGCAAAGCTATGGCTACACCTTC. Its protein is CASSLRQQSYGYTF.

This clonotype showed up just a few times. The V call is TRBV4-1, the J call TRBJ1-5; D not certain. The CDR3 has 17 residues. V lost 0 bases to trimming and J lost 4 bases, with 16 bases between them. Germline V gives CDR1 MGHRA, CDR2 YSYEKL. The CDR3 nucleotides read TGCGCCAGCAGCCAAGATATGGGAGGGTCGTGGAATCAGCCCCAGCATTTT. It is translated as CASSQDMGGSWNQPQHF.

This clonotype has more than one count but fewer than ten. The J gene is TRBJ2-3, the V gene TRBV12-3 or TRBV12-4; TRBD1 matches 11 bases. Losses at the gene ends were 4 bases for V and 1 base for J; bases not matched to a gene: 7. This CDR3 has 17 residues. The CDR3 here is CASSSGQGVLGTDTQYF. CDR3 nucleotides: TGTGCCAGCAGTTCGGGACAGGGGGTTTTGGGCACAGATACGCAGTATTTT.

J is TRBJ2-7 and V is TRBV18, with TRBD1 identical over 9 bases. The CDR3 contains 15 residues. J was trimmed by 3 bases and V by 3 bases; bases with no gene match: 6. From germline, CDR1 is KGHSH and CDR2 LQKENI. The CDR3 nucleotides are TGTGCCAGCTCACCGGGGACAGGGATTTTCTACGAGCAGTACGTC. Residues: CASSPGTGIFYEQYV.

The V gene is TRBV10-2, the J gene TRBJ1-1; unclear D gene. The CDR3 covers 12 residues. V lost 6 bases to trimming and J lost 3 bases, with 8 bases between them. The germline V gene encodes CDR1 WSHSY and CDR2 SAAADI. The CDR3 sequence: CASRDPDTEAFF. The CDR3 DNA sequence: TGCGCCAGCAGGGACCCGGACACTGAAGCTTTCTTT.

This chain links TRBV29-1 with TRBJ2-5; D ambiguous. Trimming left V 7 bases short and J 4 bases short, with 16 bases between. The CDR3 length is 13 residues. Germline V CDR1 and CDR2: SQVTM, ANQGSEA. The CDR3 coding sequence is TGCAGCGCCCTACCCAGAAATAGAGAGACCCAGTACTTC. Translation: CSALPRNRETQYF.

The V and J genes are TRBV12-3 or TRBV12-4 and TRBJ1-5; the D gene is possibly TRBD1 (5 bases). Trimming pared 3 bases from V and 4 bases from J, leaving 13 bases between. The CDR3 extends over 15 amino acids. The CDR3, as DNA: TGTGCCAGCAGTTTGGGGCAGGGACGTAATCAGCCCCAGCATTTT. It is translated as CASSLGQGRNQPQHF.

The chain uses TRBV11-3 and TRBJ2-1; tentative D call: TRBD2 (5 bases). In germline, CDR1 is SGHNT, CDR2 YENEEA. V shed 0 bases and J shed 8 bases, with 14 bases lying between them. This CDR3 has 15 residues. CDR3 coding DNA: TGTGCCAGCAGCTTAGATCAGTCGGGGTCCCATGAGCAGTTCTTC. Translating it yields CASSLDQSGSHEQFF.

The V and J genes are TRBV20-1 and TRBJ2-5, with 9 bases lining up with TRBD2. The ends lost 0 bases at V and 5 bases at J; junction bases unmatched: 4. Per the germline V gene, CDR1 is DFQATT and CDR2 is SNEGSKA (reference sequence). The CDR3 sequence is 14 residues long. The CDR3 DNA sequence: TGCAGTGCTAGAGAAGGACTAGCGATGGAGACCCAGTACTTC. It codes for CSAREGLAMETQYF.

This clonotype came up a few times. The rearrangement joins TRBV30 to TRBJ1-6; no definite D call. Looked up from germline, CDR1 is GTSNPN and CDR2 is SVGIG (reference sequence). Between the trimmed V and J ends, which lost 1 base and 10 bases, there was a span of 11 bases. The CDR3 loop spans 13 amino acids. The CDR3 protein is CAWSEGLESPLHF. The CDR3 region has the DNA TGTGCCTGGAGTGAGGGTTTAGAATCACCCCTCCACTTT.

The J gene is TRBJ2-5, the V gene TRBV2; D call uncertain. V was shortened by 2 bases and J by 2 bases, with 12 bases between the two germline ends. Per the germline V gene, CDR1 is SNHLY and CDR2 is FYNNEI. This CDR3 has 15 residues. CDR3 sequence reads: CASSEQPSDQETQYF. In DNA form, the CDR3 reads TGTGCCAGCAGTGAACAGCCGTCGGATCAAGAGACCCAGTACTTC. Combining the CDR3 with reference TRBV2 and TRBJ2-5 gives the whole variable domain EPEVTQTPSHQVTQMGQEVILRCVPISNHLYFYWYRQILGQKVEFLVSFYNNEISEKSEIFDDQFSVERPDGSNFTLKIRSTKLEDSAMYFCASSEQPSDQETQYFGPGTRLLVL.

J is TRBJ1-4 and V is TRBV7-6; possibly TRBD1 for D (5 bases). Germline CDR1 reads SGHVS; CDR2 reads FNYEAQ. V was clipped by 4 bases and J by 5 bases, with 11 bases between them. The CDR3 contains 14 residues. Here the CDR3 reads CASSSEPGNEKLFF. As DNA, the CDR3 is TGTGCCAGCAGCTCGGAGCCAGGGAATGAAAAACTGTTTTTT.

V and J are TRBV7-9 and TRBJ1-1; no clear D gene. The CDR3 extends over 14 amino acids. V lost 3 bases, J lost 5 bases, and 13 bases lay in between. The germline gives CDR1 SEHNR, CDR2 FQNEAQ (reference sequence). The CDR3 loop reads CASSFSGSSTEAFF. The CDR3, as DNA: TGTGCCAGCAGCTTCAGCGGGAGTTCGACTGAAGCTTTCTTT.

The gene calls are TRBV2 and TRBJ2-5, with D tentatively TRBD1 (5 bases). Germline V gene lookup returns CDR1 SNHLY and CDR2 FYNNEI. The CDR3 runs to 13 residues. The V and J ends lost 8 bases and 2 bases respectively, with 12 bases between them. CDR3 amino acids: CASLYGAQETQYF. Here the CDR3 DNA reads TGTGCCAGCCTTTATGGGGCACAAGAGACCCAGTACTTC.

CDR3 loop: CASSAAEQETQYF. DNA for the CDR3: TGTGCCAGCAGCGCAGCGGAGCAAGAGACCCAGTACTTC. This sequence joins TRBV5-4 and TRBJ2-5; D may be TRBD2 (5 bases). The CDR3 loop spans 13 amino acids. With 4 bases removed from V and 2 bases from J, the gap between germline ends came to 9 bases. Germline CDR1 SGHNT, CDR2 YYREEE (reference sequence).

The chain links TRBV30 to TRBJ1-1, with 10 bases aligning to TRBD1. This CDR3 comprises 14 residues. J was trimmed by 7 bases and V by 5 bases; bases with no gene match: 10. Germline V lookup: CDR1 GTSNPN, CDR2 SVGIG (reference sequence). CDR3 coding DNA: TGTGCCTGGGCGGCGGGACAGGGGCCGGGTGAAGCTTTCTTT. This translates into CAWAAGQGPGEAFF.

The chain links TRBV3-1 to TRBJ1-3; D gene ambiguous. This CDR3 contains 11 residues. The ends were cut back, 4 bases at V and 6 bases at J, with 4 bases in the middle. Germline V gives CDR1 LGHDT, CDR2 YNNKEL (reference sequence). The CDR3 DNA sequence: TGTGCCAGCAGCCTAGTAAACACCATATATTTT. Its translation is CASSLVNTIYF.

J is TRBJ2-5 and V is TRBV11-2; D is perhaps TRBD1 (5 bases). Germline V gene data show CDR1 as SGHAT and CDR2 as FQNNGV. V dropped 1 base and J dropped 2 bases, with 8 bases sitting between them. The CDR3 sequence is 14 residues long. In DNA form, the CDR3 reads TGTGCCAGCAGCTTAGTAGACAGTCAAGAGACCCAGTACTTC. The encoded protein is CASSLVDSQETQYF.